Each of the 10 T cell receptor beta chains below was sequenced from the same sample in a study of beta chain features in type 1 diabetes. Their antigens remain unidentified. Of the isolated RNA, all was reverse transcribed, and so the sequenced material was expressed TCRB transcripts. Libraries were prepared by immunoSEQ multiplex PCR; TCRdb keeps only in-frame clonotypes and omits some of them. The data show about 660,000 clones, with about an eighth seen just once and roughly 0.04% held by the top ten. General observations from the study: In all four CD4+ subsets, TCRB CDR3 length was significantly, moderately reduced in type 1 diabetes.

Sequenced: naive CD4+ T cells from blood. The receptors here all came from a man aged 18 to 29 with type 1 diabetes.

The chain carries TRBV7-9 and TRBJ1-3, with D possibly matching TRBD1 (5 bases). Trimming stripped 2 bases from V and 0 bases from J, with 11 bases between. The CDR3 is 16 amino acids. Germline V CDR1 and CDR2: SEHNR, FQNEAQ (reference sequence). This chain's CDR3 is CASSLPGRLSGNTIYF. CDR3 sequence (DNA): TGTGCCAGCAGCTTACCGGGACGCCTCTCTGGAAACACCATATATTTT.

This clone was found a few times. The V gene is TRBV5-1, the J gene TRBJ1-4; TRBD1 is a possible D gene (5 bases). Trimming took off 2 bases at V and 8 bases at J, with 10 bases between the two ends. CDR1 is SGHRS, CDR2 YFSETQ, per germline. This CDR3 has 13 amino acids. The CDR3 DNA reads as TGCGCCAGCAGCTTAGGGGTAGGCGAAAAACTGTTTTTT. It yields the protein CASSLGVGEKLFF. The whole variable domain, filled in from reference TRBV5-1 and TRBJ1-4, reads KAGVTQTPRYLIKTRGQQVTLSCSPISGHRSVSWYQQTPGQGLQFLFEYFSETQRNKGNFPGRFSGRQFSNSRSEMNVSTLELGDSALYLCASSLGVGEKLFFGSGTQLSVL.

CDR3 region: CAWSRTGTPTPLHF. CDR3 in DNA: TGTGCCTGGAGTAGGACAGGGACCCCGACACCCCTCCACTTT. The J gene is TRBJ1-6, the V gene TRBV30, with 8 bases that match TRBD1. There are 14 residues in the CDR3. Germline V CDR1 and CDR2: GTSNPN, SVGIG (reference sequence). V was clipped by 2 bases and J by 11 bases; unmatched bases: 8.

This clone has just a few counts. The chain is built from TRBV7-2 and TRBJ2-5, with TRBD2 as a possible D gene (6 bases). CDR1 is SGHTA, CDR2 FQGNSA, per germline. V was shortened by 0 bases and J by 9 bases, with 17 bases between the two germline ends. The CDR3 has 15 residues. CDR3 DNA: TGTGCCAGCAGCTTAGCTGGTGCCCTAGGAGGGGCCCAGTACTTC. Translated: CASSLAGALGGAQYF. Complete variable domain (other parts from reference TRBV7-2 and TRBJ2-5): GAGVSQSPSNKVTEKGKDVELRCDPISGHTALYWYRQSLGQGLEFLIYFQGNSAPDKSGLPSDRFSAERTGGSVSTLTIQRTQQEDSAVYLCASSLAGALGGAQYFGPGTRLLVL.

This clone was seen a few times. The CDR3 coding sequence is TGTGCCAGCAGCTTAGACGGGATGGGAGGTCAGCCCCAGCATTTT. Protein product: CASSLDGMGGQPQHF. The chain links TRBV7-9 to TRBJ1-5, with D unclear. V was shortened by 1 base and J by 6 bases, with 13 bases between the two germline ends. The CDR3 is 15 amino acids. Germline-derived CDR1 and CDR2 are SEHNR and FQNEAQ (reference sequence).

The chain is built from TRBV6-5 and TRBJ1-1, with D hard to call. The CDR3 spans 13 residues. Germline V gives CDR1 MNHEY, CDR2 SVGAGI. The germline V and J ends were trimmed by 7 bases and 2 bases, with 11 bases remaining between them. As DNA, the CDR3 is TGTGCCAGCACCCCCCCCGCTAACACTGAAGCTTTCTTT. Translating gives CASTPPANTEAFF.

The CDR3 DNA is TGTGCCAGCTCACCACGGCTGCCCCAGGATTCCAATCAGCCCCAGCATTTT. Residues: CASSPRLPQDSNQPQHF. This chain uses TRBV18 with TRBJ1-5; D unresolved. V was trimmed by 1 base and J by 3 bases, leaving 16 bases between them. This CDR3 spans 17 amino acids. In germline, CDR1 is KGHSH, CDR2 LQKENI.

In its sample, this clone was seen a few times. This rearrangement joins TRBV30 to TRBJ2-7; 10 bases line up with TRBD2. The CDR3 loop spans 14 amino acids. Germline V gives CDR1 GTSNPN, CDR2 SVGIG (reference sequence). V was pared by 2 bases and J by 5 bases, with 6 bases of the junction left unmatched. The CDR3 nucleotides are TGTGCCTGGAGTCGAGCGGGGGGGTCACACGAGCAGTACTTC. This codes for CAWSRAGGSHEQYF.

The CDR3 coding sequence is TGTGCCAGCAGTGACGTCCTAGGGAGCCACGAGCAGTTCTTC. Amino acids: CASSDVLGSHEQFF. The chain carries TRBV6-4 and TRBJ2-1; possible D gene TRBD2, 5 bases. The CDR3 is 14 amino acids. V was pared by 2 bases and J by 10 bases, with 15 bases between. The V gene's germline CDR1 is MRHNA and CDR2 SNTAGT.

This clone was observed a few times. The V and J genes are TRBV7-2 and TRBJ2-3; D tentatively fits TRBD1 or TRBD2 (5 bases each). The V gene lost 2 bases and the J gene lost 1 base, with 10 bases spanning the gap. This CDR3 region has 15 residues. Germline V CDR1 and CDR2: SGHTA, FQGNSA. CDR3 residues: CASSLTGPGTDTQYF. The DNA of the CDR3 is TGTGCCAGCAGCTTAACGGGACCAGGCACAGATACGCAGTATTTT.